This T cell receptor beta chain was identified during a study of blood T cell repertoires in COVID-19. Looking at the study overall: COVID-19 samples collected from the United States, Italy and Spain covered acute and convalescent phases. T cells, B-cell-depleted T cells, or PBMCs supplied cDNA or gDNA.

Authors' methods: Cell counts per sample came from amplifying reference gene primers. Profiled with immunoSEQ multiplex PCR; TCRdb holds only in-frame clones, not every one. The D gene and trimming were derived from the DNA, and the V and J assignments and clone size from that table. The table records under 150,000 clones, approximately 85% of them present only once. The CDR3 loop spans 13 amino acids. V was pared by 3 bases and J by 4 bases, with 9 bases between. Germline V gene data show CDR1 as SGHAT and CDR2 as FQNNGV. V usage is TRBV11-2 and J usage is TRBJ1-1; D not certain. Material: peripheral blood. The sequence derives from a human donor in a cohort sampled during active COVID-19. Here the CDR3 reads CASSFGRSTEAFF. The CDR3 DNA sequence: TGTGCCAGCAGCTTCGGCAGGTCCACTGAAGCTTTCTTT.